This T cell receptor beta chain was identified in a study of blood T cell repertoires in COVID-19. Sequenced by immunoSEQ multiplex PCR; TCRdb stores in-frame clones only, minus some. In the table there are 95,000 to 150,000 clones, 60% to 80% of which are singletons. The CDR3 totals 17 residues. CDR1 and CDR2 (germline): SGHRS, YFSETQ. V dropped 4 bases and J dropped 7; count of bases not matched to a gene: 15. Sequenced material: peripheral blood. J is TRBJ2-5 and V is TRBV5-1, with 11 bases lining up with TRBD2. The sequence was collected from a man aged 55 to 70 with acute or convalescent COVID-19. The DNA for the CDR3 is TGCGCCAGCAGCCCGGGCCCTTCACTAGCGGGAGAGGTGACCCAGTACTTC. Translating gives CASSPGPSLAGEVTQYF.